This T cell receptor (beta chain) comes out of a study of early T cells in non-severe SARS-CoV-2 infection. Tagging with unique molecular identifiers was applied to individual cDNA molecules. TCRdb fed the 5' RACE reads into MiXCR, producing one record per CDR3 protein. Of 75,000 or so distinct CDR3 sequences in the sample, 13% to 15% were seen once. This CDR3 is 14 amino acids long. V lost 0 bases, J lost 0 bases, and 5 bases lay in between. Germline CDR1 is LGHDT and CDR2 is YNNKEL (reference sequence). The rearrangement joins TRBV3-1 to TRBJ1-1; D is undetermined. The receptor was isolated from an adult who was a healthcare worker with PCR-confirmed SARS-CoV-2 infection or an uninfected control (not recorded which). Material: whole blood. CDR3 DNA: TGTGCCAGCAGCCAAGAGAGCGTGAACACTGAAGCTTTCTTT. This codes for CASSQESVNTEAFF. The variable domain in full, completed from reference TRBV3-1 and TRBJ1-1, reads DTAVSQTPKYLVTQMGNDKSIKCEQNLGHDTMYWYKQDSKKFLKIMFSYNNKELIINETVPNRFSPKSPDKAHLNLHINSLELGDSAVYFCASSQESVNTEAFFGQGTRLTVV.